This T cell receptor (beta chain) was identified during a study of T cell responses to AZD1222 COVID-19 vaccine. Whole-study context: Whether given at about 4 or about 12 weeks, second doses were pooled. Study results and limitations: With dominance at 160-218 and 743-854, vaccine-associated CD4 TCRs spanned spike. White British donors predominated, females outnumbered males, and clonal diversity was possibly underestimated.

This clone was seen once. Its antigen is undetermined. The CDR3 has 14 residues. Trimming shortened V by 2 bases and J by 4 bases, and 11 bases separated the two germline ends. Germline CDR1 reads MNHEY; CDR2 reads SVGAGI. Assay: immunoSEQ multiplex PCR; the TCRdb copy retains only in-frame clones and omits some. The sample yields some 100,000 clones, 80% to 90% seen once. Sample: peripheral blood, taken on day 0 of AZD1222 vaccination. The receptor's source is an adult in good health. The chain recombines TRBV6-5 with TRBJ2-5; tentatively, D is TRBD2 (5 bases). In DNA form, the CDR3 reads TGTGCCAGCAGTTACGCCCAGGCGGGAGAGACCCAGTACTTC. Translating it yields CASSYAQAGETQYF.